A selection of T cell receptor beta chains follows, all from one sample in a study of blood T cell repertoires in COVID-19. The table came from immunoSEQ multiplex PCR; TCRdb's copy has only in-frame clones and leaves some out. The table shows fewer than 150,000 clones, with around 89% occurring only once. The sequenced sample consisted of peripheral blood. These receptors originate from a woman aged 55-70 years with COVID-19, enrolled during active disease. Each CDR3 is given with its conserved first and last residue. Each record gives: D gene, J gene, clone size, V gene, CDR3 protein, CDR3 DNA. A D gene is named only where the DNA matches it firmly. For some rows the clone size is stated as once, few or many, or as a class when expanded; others skip it.

-	TRBJ2-5	once	TRBV9	CASMGGGETQYF	TGTGCCAGCATGGGAGGGGGGGAGACCCAGTACTTC
-	TRBJ2-3	-	TRBV7-3	CASSALGGSTDTQYF	TGTGCCAGCAGCGCCCTCGGGGGTAGCACAGATACGCAGTATTTT
-	TRBJ2-7	-	TRBV4-1	CASSQGSNYEQYF	TGCGCCAGCAGCCAAGGAAGCAACTACGAGCAGTACTTC
-	TRBJ1-5	-	TRBV27	CASQKTGLGQPQHF	TGTGCCAGCCAGAAAACAGGGTTAGGTCAGCCCCAGCATTTT
-	TRBJ2-7	-	TRBV18	CASSPRTALVYEQYF	TGTGCCAGCTCACCAAGGACAGCCCTCGTCTACGAGCAGTACTTC
-	TRBJ2-7	-	TRBV18	CASSPLWGETAYEQYF	TGTGCCAGCTCACCCCTGTGGGGGGAAACCGCCTACGAGCAGTACTTC
-	TRBJ1-3	-	TRBV3-1/TRBV3-2	CASSQWGTASPSGNTIYF	TGTGCCAGCAGCCAGTGGGGCACCGCCTCACCTTCTGGAAACACCATATATTTT
TRBD1	TRBJ1-1	-	TRBV9	CASSVAGQGFTEAFF	TGTGCCAGCAGCGTAGCGGGACAGGGGTTCACTGAAGCTTTCTTT
-	TRBJ1-3	-	TRBV19	CASSGAQLGRNTIYF	TGTGCCAGTAGTGGGGCCCAGTTGGGGAGAAACACCATATATTTT
-	TRBJ2-1	few	TRBV13	CASSWAKIGQFF	TGTGCCAGCAGCTGGGCAAAGATAGGGCAGTTCTTC
TRBD1	TRBJ1-2	-	TRBV27	CASSPLPGTGARGRYGYTF	TGTGCCAGCAGTCCCCTGCCCGGGACAGGGGCCCGAGGAAGGTATGGCTACACCTTC
-	TRBJ1-6	-	TRBV28	CASSLRSSPLHF	TGTGCCAGCAGTTTAAGGAGTTCACCCCTCCACTTT
TRBD2	TRBJ2-2	-	TRBV19	CASSIRLAGLTGELFF	TGTGCCAGTAGTATTCGGCTAGCGGGGCTCACCGGGGAGCTGTTTTTT
-	TRBJ1-5	-	TRBV7-3	CASSLMPGDQPQHF	TGTGCCAGCAGCTTAATGCCCGGAGATCAGCCCCAGCATTTT
TRBD2	TRBJ2-7	-	TRBV4-3	CASSQDRGAYEQYF	TGCGCCAGCAGCCAAGATCGGGGGGCCTACGAGCAGTACTTC
TRBD1	TRBJ2-7	-	TRBV5-7	CASSGRDSISYEQYF	TGTGCCAGCAGCGGTCGGGACAGCATCTCCTACGAGCAGTACTTC
-	TRBJ1-4	-	TRBV15	CATSRDPGQGGEKLFF	TGTGCCACCAGCAGAGATCCGGGGCAGGGAGGAGAAAAACTGTTTTTT
-	TRBJ2-1	-	TRBV5-5	CASSLEGPSSYNEQFF	TGTGCCAGCAGCTTGGAGGGGCCCAGCTCCTACAATGAGCAGTTCTTC
-	TRBJ2-2	-	TRBV4-2	CASTPRGGGGHTGELFF	TGTGCCAGCACCCCGAGGGGGGGAGGGGGGCACACCGGGGAGCTGTTTTTT
-	TRBJ2-3	-	TRBV5-6	CASSLAYRSRTDTQYF	TGTGCCAGCAGCTTGGCCTATCGAAGCCGCACAGATACGCAGTATTTT
TRBD2	TRBJ2-3	-	TRBV5-6	CASSRPWSGGADTQYF	TGTGCCAGCAGCAGACCCTGGAGCGGGGGGGCAGATACGCAGTATTTT
-	TRBJ2-3	-	TRBV5-1	CASSLAGGRGDTQYF	TGCGCCAGCAGCTTGGCCGGGGGGCGTGGAGATACGCAGTATTTT
TRBD1	TRBJ1-2	-	TRBV6-5	CASSRQGSYYGYTF	TGTGCCAGCAGCCGACAGGGTAGTTACTATGGCTACACCTTC
-	TRBJ1-4	-	TRBV9	CASSSQDNYEKLFF	TGTGCCAGCAGTTCTCAGGACAATTATGAAAAACTGTTTTTT
-	TRBJ2-3	-	TRBV12-3/TRBV12-4	CASSSRDSPQYF	TGTGCCAGCAGTTCCAGGGATTCCCCGCAGTATTTT
TRBD1	TRBJ1-1	once	TRBV29-1	CSVGGQTINTEAFF	TGCAGCGTTGGGGGACAGACAATCAACACTGAAGCTTTCTTT
TRBD2	TRBJ2-2	-	TRBV11-2	CASSLMASGNTGELFF	TGTGCCAGCAGCTTAATGGCTAGCGGAAACACCGGGGAGCTGTTTTTT
-	TRBJ2-2	-	TRBV7-3	CASSLTPGANTGELFF	TGTGCCAGCAGCTTAACTCCGGGAGCGAACACCGGGGAGCTGTTTTTT
-	TRBJ2-7	once	TRBV4-2	CASSQERQAYEQYF	TGTGCCAGCAGCCAAGAACGGCAGGCCTACGAGCAGTACTTC
-	TRBJ2-3	-	TRBV19	CASSLNRADTQYF	TGTGCCAGTAGTCTTAACCGGGCAGATACGCAGTATTTT
-	TRBJ1-1	-	TRBV6-5	CASSITGWTEAFF	TGTGCCAGCAGTATTACAGGGTGGACTGAAGCTTTCTTT
-	TRBJ2-1	-	TRBV7-7	CASSHERNGGQFF	TGTGCCAGCAGCCATGAAAGAAACGGTGGGCAGTTCTTC
-	TRBJ2-2	-	TRBV5-1	CASQLSGELFF	TGCGCCAGCCAATTGTCCGGGGAGCTGTTTTTT
TRBD2	TRBJ2-4	-	TRBV27	CASSPLAGGPRTKNIQYF	TGTGCCAGCAGTCCTTTAGCGGGGGGGCCGAGAACCAAAAACATTCAGTACTTC
-	TRBJ2-7	-	TRBV12-3/TRBV12-4	CASSFLSYEQYF	TGTGCCAGCAGTTTTCTGTCCTACGAGCAGTACTTC
-	TRBJ1-1	few	TRBV9	CASSVGQGEAFF	TGTGCCAGCAGCGTAGGGCAGGGTGAAGCTTTCTTT
TRBD1	TRBJ2-7	-	TRBV10-3	CAISESNRGDSYEQYF	TGTGCCATCAGTGAGTCAAACAGGGGGGACTCCTACGAGCAGTACTTC
-	TRBJ1-5	-	TRBV5-6	CASSFTAQGQPQHF	TGTGCCAGCAGCTTCACGGCCCAGGGTCAGCCCCAGCATTTT
-	TRBJ2-1	-	TRBV7-2	CASSSWSSSYNEQFF	TGTGCCAGCAGCTCCTGGTCGAGCTCCTACAATGAGCAGTTCTTC
TRBD1	TRBJ1-1	-	TRBV7-9	CASSVQGGSTEAFF	TGTGCCAGCAGCGTACAGGGGGGAAGCACTGAAGCTTTCTTT
-	TRBJ2-3	-	TRBV5-1	CASSLGTETDTQYF	TGCGCCAGCAGCTTGGGGACAGAGACAGATACGCAGTATTTT
-	TRBJ1-5	-	TRBV27	CASSSREYSNQPQHF	TGTGCCAGCAGTAGCCGGGAATATAGCAATCAGCCCCAGCATTTT
-	TRBJ1-1	-	TRBV3-1/TRBV3-2	CASSQGTGLGTEAFF	TGTGCCAGCAGCCAAGGGACGGGGTTGGGTACTGAAGCTTTCTTT
TRBD1	TRBJ2-5	-	TRBV9	CASSTHRDRGWETQYF	TGTGCCAGCAGCACCCACCGGGACAGGGGCTGGGAGACCCAGTACTTC
-	TRBJ2-1	-	TRBV19	CASINSGPRDEQFF	TGTGCCAGTATCAACAGCGGCCCGAGGGATGAGCAGTTCTTC
-	TRBJ2-2	-	TRBV6-5	CASSYKGWDTGELFF	TGTGCCAGCAGTTATAAGGGGTGGGACACCGGGGAGCTGTTTTTT
TRBD1	TRBJ1-6	-	TRBV6-5	CASSQQGSPSPLHF	TGTGCCAGCAGTCAACAGGGGAGTCCTTCACCCCTCCACTTT
-	TRBJ1-2	once	TRBV7-2	CASSADRNYGYTF	TGTGCCAGCAGCGCCGACAGGAACTATGGCTACACCTTC
TRBD1	TRBJ2-7	-	TRBV10-2	CASSESRGTGLYEQYF	TGCGCCAGCAGTGAGTCAAGGGGGACAGGGCTCTACGAGCAGTACTTC
TRBD2	TRBJ2-5	-	TRBV6-4	CASSQKAGEETQYF	TGTGCCAGCAGTCAAAAAGCGGGGGAAGAGACCCAGTACTTC
TRBD1	TRBJ1-1	-	TRBV25-1	CASSDRQGVNSEAFF	TGTGCCAGCAGCGATCGACAGGGCGTAAACTCTGAAGCTTTCTTT
TRBD2	TRBJ2-1	-	TRBV6-4	CASSGTLAGAYNEQFF	TGTGCCAGCAGTGGAACTCTAGCGGGGGCGTACAATGAGCAGTTCTTC
TRBD2	TRBJ2-5	-	TRBV18	CASSPLISGGSETQYF	TGTGCCAGCTCACCACTCATTAGCGGGGGCTCGGAGACCCAGTACTTC
TRBD1	TRBJ1-5	once	TRBV6-2/TRBV6-3	CASTPTGGLNQPQHF	TGTGCCAGCACCCCGACAGGGGGGCTTAATCAGCCCCAGCATTTT
TRBD1	TRBJ1-6	-	TRBV19	CASLQTWTQGNSPLHF	TGTGCCAGTCTCCAGACCTGGACACAGGGGAATTCACCCCTCCACTTT
-	TRBJ2-7	few	TRBV5-4	CASSLGRSSYEQYF	TGTGCCAGCAGCTTGGGCAGGTCATCCTACGAGCAGTACTTC
-	TRBJ2-1	-	TRBV5-1	CASSLAGNTGEQFF	TGCGCCAGCAGCTTGGCCGGCAACACAGGGGAGCAGTTCTTC